The entry below describes one T cell receptor beta chain. The junction shows a germline mismatch at one end, possibly a read error. This entry is derived from a study of control samples from healthy donors and cancer patients. Libraries were prepared by immunoSEQ multiplex PCR; TCRdb keeps only in-frame clonotypes and omits some of them. The sample lists 150,000 or so clones, 85% to 95% occurring once. Per germline, CDR1 ENHRY and CDR2 SYGVKD. The CDR3 is made up of 11 amino acids. The sequence came from a man aged 55 to 70 with colorectal cancer. Sequencing was carried out using PBMCs. This rearrangement joins TRBV10-3 to TRBJ2-7, with a possible D match to TRBD2 (6 bases). The chain's CDR3 is CAISGGILPHF. CDR3 sequence (DNA): TGTGCCATCTCAGGAGGGATTCTTCCCCACTTC.